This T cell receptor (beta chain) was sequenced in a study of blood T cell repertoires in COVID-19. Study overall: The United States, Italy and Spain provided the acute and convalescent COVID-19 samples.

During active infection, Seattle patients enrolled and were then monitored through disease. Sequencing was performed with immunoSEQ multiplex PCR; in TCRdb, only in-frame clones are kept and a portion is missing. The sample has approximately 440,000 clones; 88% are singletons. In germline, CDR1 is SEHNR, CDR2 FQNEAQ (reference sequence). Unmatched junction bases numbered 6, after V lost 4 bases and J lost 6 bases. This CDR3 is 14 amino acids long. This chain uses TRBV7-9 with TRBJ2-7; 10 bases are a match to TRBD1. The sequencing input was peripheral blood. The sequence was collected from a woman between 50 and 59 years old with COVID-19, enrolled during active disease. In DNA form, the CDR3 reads TGTGCCAGCAGCTCCGCCGGGACAGGGGTCGAGCAGTACTTC. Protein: CASSSAGTGVEQYF.